This T cell receptor (beta chain) was captured by sequencing in a study of blood T cell repertoires in COVID-19. Study-wide context: Spain, Italy and the United States supplied samples that represented acute and convalescent COVID-19. PBMCs, B-cell-depleted T cells, or T cells provided the cDNA or gDNA that made up the material.

Under the authors' procedure: For nucleated cells, counts were estimated from reference gene primer amplification. The data were produced by immunoSEQ multiplex PCR, yet TCRdb's version contains in-frame clones alone and is incomplete. V, J and clone size are those of that table, while D and trimming were read from the DNA. The data contain around 97,000 clones, around 88% of them seen just once; the ten biggest clones take up less than 4%. The CDR3 sequence is 13 residues long. V dropped 1 base and J dropped 8; count of bases not matched to a gene: 3. Germline CDR1 and CDR2: SEHNR and FQNEAQ (reference sequence).

The chain combines TRBV7-9 with TRBJ1-1, with 8 bases fitting TRBD1. The receptor comes from a human donor in a cohort sampled during active COVID-19. The sample comprised peripheral blood. The CDR3 here is CASSLVTGGEAFF. The CDR3, as DNA: TGTGCCAGCAGCTTAGTTACAGGGGGGGAAGCTTTCTTT.